This TCR beta chain was observed in a study of regulatory T cells in long-lasting Graves disease. This clonotype has ten or more counts. V lost 3 bases and J 2 bases, leaving 13 bases between the germline ends. CDR3 length: 15 amino acids. Germline V gives CDR1 MRHNA, CDR2 SNTAGT. TCR beta libraries were built with iRepertoire HTBI primers and Arm-PCR of CDR3 regions. A single record per CDR3 protein comes from TCRdb applying MiXCR to the multiplex PCR reads. The table lists approximately 460,000 distinct CDR3 sequences, 15% to 20% of them singletons. Specified time point: newly diagnosed GD, antithyroid drugs for less than 3 months. Researchers made the TCR library from RNA that was extracted from PBMCs. The same sample was also studied in work on T cells in Graves' hyperthyroidism and ophthalmopathy. This second study says: Patients showing uncontrolled infection, other autoimmune disease, pregnancy or lactation were ineligible. TCR CDR3 underwent first-round RT-PCR with the HTBI primer set.

This sequence originates from a woman aged 25 to 39 with Graves disease. This sample comprised peripheral blood mononuclear cells (PBMCs), obtained at new diagnosis, from a patient treated with antithyroid drugs. The chain uses TRBV6-4 and TRBJ1-2; perhaps TRBD1 as D (5 bases). The CDR3: CASSELRDSNYGYTF. DNA of the CDR3: TGTGCCAGCAGTGAACTCCGGGACTCAAACTATGGCTACACCTTC.